This T cell receptor (beta chain) was identified during a study of CD8 T cells in ankylosing spondylitis. TCRdb fed the 5' RACE reads into MiXCR, producing one record per CDR3 protein. This sample has some 130,000 distinct CDR3 sequences, with about 7% found just once. Study-wide findings and caveats: Reportedly, disease-linked clones are significantly enriched in ankylosing spondylitis patients' matched synovial fluid. Disease-linked clones had a CD8+ phenotype and relatively low frequency in peripheral blood. A number of the motif variants had already been described in reactive arthritis synovial fluid and blood.

This CDR3 spans 13 amino acids. The V gene's germline CDR1 is SEHNR and CDR2 FQNEAQ (reference sequence). For this clonotype: Its antigen is unknown. Given a much more abundant clone one base away, this may be a read error.

The sample taken for sequencing was blood, either unsorted or a sorted T cell fraction (not recorded which). The chain employs TRBV7-9 and TRBJ1-1; D is perhaps TRBD1 (5 bases). This sequence was found in a female donor with ankylosing spondylitis or in good health (not recorded which). CDR3 in DNA: TGTGCCAGCAGTTACACAGGTTACACTGCAGCTTTCTTT. This codes for CASSYTGYTAAFF.